These T cell receptor beta chains were read from a single sample in a study of blood T cells in healthy people across ages. In TCRdb, the 5' RACE reads were re-called with MiXCR into one record per CDR3 protein. This sample has roughly 1,500,000 distinct CDR3 sequences; about 35% occur once, and the top ten carry around 10%. The sample was blood. The receptors originated from a woman aged 25 to 39 in good health. CDR3s include the opening cysteine and the closing phenylalanine or tryptophan. Fields, in order: V gene, J gene, clone size, D gene, CDR3 protein, CDR3 DNA. The D gene is left open where the match is weak. Only part of the rows carry a size: once, few, many, or a class if the clone is expanded.

v_call: TRBV5-1
j_call: TRBJ2-1
clone_size: few
d_call: .
cdr3_aa: CASTTSLNEQFF
cdr3_nt: TGCGCCAGCACAACTAGCCTCAATGAGCAGTTCTTC

v_call: TRBV6-1
j_call: TRBJ2-7
clone_size: .
d_call: .
cdr3_aa: CASSVRDGYYEQYF
cdr3_nt: TGTGCCAGCAGTGTGAGGGACGGATACTACGAGCAGTACTTC

v_call: TRBV6-1
j_call: TRBJ2-7
clone_size: .
d_call: .
cdr3_aa: CASREALTGSYEQYF
cdr3_nt: TGTGCCAGCAGGGAAGCGTTGACAGGCTCCTACGAGCAGTACTTC

v_call: TRBV6-5
j_call: TRBJ1-2
clone_size: few
d_call: .
cdr3_aa: CASSYQQNYGYTF
cdr3_nt: TGTGCCAGCAGTTATCAACAGAACTATGGCTACACCTTC

v_call: TRBV29-1
j_call: TRBJ1-1
clone_size: few
d_call: .
cdr3_aa: CSARTSLNTEAFF
cdr3_nt: TGCAGCGCTAGGACATCGCTGAACACTGAAGCTTTCTTT

v_call: TRBV20-1
j_call: TRBJ1-1
clone_size: .
d_call: .
cdr3_aa: CSARILPNTEAFF
cdr3_nt: TGCAGTGCTAGAATCCTCCCGAACACTGAAGCTTTCTTT

v_call: TRBV6-5
j_call: TRBJ2-3
clone_size: few
d_call: .
cdr3_aa: CASSRGATGTDTQYF
cdr3_nt: TGTGCCAGCAGCCGGGGGGCAACGGGCACAGATACGCAGTATTTT

v_call: TRBV27
j_call: TRBJ2-3
clone_size: .
d_call: TRBD2
cdr3_aa: CASSPQAGETDTQYF
cdr3_nt: TGTGCCAGCAGCCCACAAGCGGGAGAAACAGATACGCAGTATTTT

v_call: TRBV18
j_call: TRBJ2-3
clone_size: few
d_call: TRBD1
cdr3_aa: CASSPRNRDRAESYSTDTQYF
cdr3_nt: TGTGCCAGCTCACCACGCAACCGGGACAGGGCCGAATCCTATAGCACAGATACGCAGTATTTT

v_call: TRBV7-9
j_call: TRBJ2-7
clone_size: .
d_call: .
cdr3_aa: CASSLAVAEQYF
cdr3_nt: TGTGCCAGCAGCTTAGCCGTTGCCGAGCAGTACTTC

v_call: TRBV4-1
j_call: TRBJ1-5
clone_size: few
d_call: .
cdr3_aa: CASSQESGAFNQPQHF
cdr3_nt: TGCGCCAGCAGCCAAGAGTCAGGGGCCTTCAATCAGCCCCAGCATTTT

v_call: TRBV6-1
j_call: TRBJ1-1
clone_size: .
d_call: .
cdr3_aa: CASSGVGGWAFF
cdr3_nt: TGTGCCAGCAGTGGGGTCGGAGGGTGGGCTTTCTTT

v_call: TRBV2
j_call: TRBJ2-7
clone_size: .
d_call: .
cdr3_aa: CAIRFRGYEQYF
cdr3_nt: TGTGCCATCCGGTTTCGCGGCTACGAGCAGTACTTC

v_call: TRBV29-1
j_call: TRBJ1-2
clone_size: few
d_call: .
cdr3_aa: CSVEKKGVGYGYTF
cdr3_nt: TGCAGCGTTGAAAAAAAGGGGGTGGGATATGGCTACACCTTC

v_call: TRBV30
j_call: TRBJ2-2
clone_size: .
d_call: .
cdr3_aa: CAWRVTGELFF
cdr3_nt: TGTGCCTGGAGAGTGACTGGGGAGCTGTTTTTT

v_call: TRBV18
j_call: TRBJ1-1
clone_size: .
d_call: .
cdr3_aa: CASSPTRAENTEAFF
cdr3_nt: TGTGCCAGCTCACCGACCCGTGCAGAGAACACTGAAGCTTTCTTT

v_call: TRBV2
j_call: TRBJ1-1
clone_size: .
d_call: .
cdr3_aa: CANSVTPSGTLGWTEAFF
cdr3_nt: TGTGCCAACAGCGTAACCCCAAGCGGTACGTTGGGGTGGACTGAAGCTTTCTTT

v_call: TRBV20-1
j_call: TRBJ2-7
clone_size: few
d_call: .
cdr3_aa: CSARDDGGTFREQYF
cdr3_nt: TGCAGTGCTAGAGATGACGGCGGGACTTTTAGGGAGCAGTACTTC

v_call: TRBV28
j_call: TRBJ2-7
clone_size: .
d_call: TRBD2
cdr3_aa: CASNHRGGLDDEQYF
cdr3_nt: TGTGCCAGCAACCACCGGGGGGGGCTCGATGACGAGCAGTACTTC

v_call: TRBV13
j_call: TRBJ2-3
clone_size: .
d_call: TRBD2
cdr3_aa: CASRTSGSGDTQYF
cdr3_nt: TGTGCCAGCCGAACTAGCGGGAGTGGAGATACGCAGTATTTT

v_call: TRBV7-9
j_call: TRBJ1-1
clone_size: few
d_call: .
cdr3_aa: CASSTRDTNTEAFF
cdr3_nt: TGTGCCAGCAGCACACGGGACACGAACACTGAAGCTTTCTTT

v_call: TRBV3-1
j_call: TRBJ2-1
clone_size: .
d_call: TRBD1
cdr3_aa: CASSQEGKRQGDNEQFF
cdr3_nt: TGTGCCAGCAGCCAAGAAGGGAAGCGTCAGGGGGATAATGAGCAGTTCTTC

v_call: TRBV28
j_call: TRBJ2-3
clone_size: .
d_call: .
cdr3_aa: CASSLKAGRNTQYF
cdr3_nt: TGTGCCAGCAGTTTAAAGGCAGGGAGGAATACGCAGTATTTT

v_call: TRBV5-1
j_call: TRBJ1-2
clone_size: few
d_call: .
cdr3_aa: CASSLDLLATREGYTF
cdr3_nt: TGCGCCAGCAGCTTGGACTTACTGGCTACTAGGGAAGGCTACACCTTC

v_call: TRBV5-1
j_call: TRBJ2-3
clone_size: .
d_call: .
cdr3_aa: CASSLEGIRDTQYF
cdr3_nt: TGCGCCAGCAGCTTGGAAGGGATCCGAGATACGCAGTATTTT

v_call: TRBV3-1
j_call: TRBJ2-3
clone_size: .
d_call: .
cdr3_aa: CASSQDRGLSTDTQYF
cdr3_nt: TGTGCCAGCAGCCAAGATCGGGGGCTTAGCACAGATACGCAGTATTTT

v_call: TRBV5-1
j_call: TRBJ2-1
clone_size: .
d_call: .
cdr3_aa: CASRRTLGNEQFF
cdr3_nt: TGCGCCAGCAGAAGGACCCTAGGCAATGAGCAGTTCTTC

v_call: TRBV6-6
j_call: TRBJ2-5
clone_size: .
d_call: .
cdr3_aa: CATSGTTEQETQYF
cdr3_nt: TGTGCCACTTCCGGGACAACAGAACAAGAGACCCAGTACTTC

v_call: TRBV20-1
j_call: TRBJ2-7
clone_size: few
d_call: .
cdr3_aa: CSANPELSYEQYF
cdr3_nt: TGCAGTGCTAACCCGGAACTCTCCTACGAGCAGTACTTC

v_call: TRBV9
j_call: TRBJ1-1
clone_size: many
d_call: .
cdr3_aa: CASSVGMNTEAFF
cdr3_nt: TGTGCCAGCAGCGTAGGAATGAACACTGAAGCTTTCTTT

v_call: TRBV10-2
j_call: TRBJ1-2
clone_size: few
d_call: .
cdr3_aa: CASSESVDRLYGYTF
cdr3_nt: TGCGCCAGCAGTGAGTCCGTTGACCGTCTCTATGGCTACACCTTC

v_call: TRBV7-8
j_call: TRBJ1-5
clone_size: few
d_call: .
cdr3_aa: CASSLEVRNQPQHF
cdr3_nt: TGTGCCAGCAGCTTAGAGGTTCGCAATCAGCCCCAGCATTTT

v_call: TRBV15
j_call: TRBJ2-3
clone_size: few
d_call: TRBD2
cdr3_aa: CATSRSPSGPDTQYF
cdr3_nt: TGTGCCACCAGCAGATCCCCTAGCGGTCCAGATACGCAGTATTTT

v_call: TRBV7-9
j_call: TRBJ2-1
clone_size: few
d_call: TRBD2
cdr3_aa: CASSSSLPPGGGAEQFF
cdr3_nt: TGTGCCAGCAGCTCCTCTCTGCCCCCGGGAGGAGGTGCTGAGCAGTTCTTC

v_call: TRBV7-2
j_call: TRBJ2-1
clone_size: once
d_call: .
cdr3_aa: CASSLAEVTPYNEQFF
cdr3_nt: TGTGCCAGCAGCTTAGCGGAGGTCACACCTTACAATGAGCAGTTCTTC

v_call: TRBV7-9
j_call: TRBJ2-7
clone_size: .
d_call: TRBD1
cdr3_aa: CASSPAGGVDEQYF
cdr3_nt: TGTGCCAGCAGCCCTGCAGGGGGTGTGGACGAGCAGTACTTC

v_call: TRBV29-1
j_call: TRBJ2-7
clone_size: many
d_call: .
cdr3_aa: CSVEDPSHEQYF
cdr3_nt: TGCAGCGTTGAAGATCCCAGCCACGAGCAGTACTTC

v_call: TRBV4-1
j_call: TRBJ2-5
clone_size: many
d_call: TRBD2
cdr3_aa: CASSQDFGTRGETQYF
cdr3_nt: TGCGCCAGCAGCCAAGATTTTGGGACTAGGGGAGAGACCCAGTACTTC

v_call: TRBV7-3
j_call: TRBJ2-6
clone_size: .
d_call: TRBD2
cdr3_aa: CASSLTIAGGTGANVLTF
cdr3_nt: TGTGCCAGCAGCTTAACGATAGCGGGAGGAACTGGGGCCAACGTCCTGACTTTC

v_call: TRBV4-1
j_call: TRBJ1-1
clone_size: .
d_call: .
cdr3_aa: CASSPSGRGDTEAFF
cdr3_nt: TGCGCCAGCAGCCCGAGCGGCAGGGGTGACACTGAAGCTTTCTTT

v_call: TRBV29-1
j_call: TRBJ2-7
clone_size: few
d_call: .
cdr3_aa: CSVEGSEGYEQYF
cdr3_nt: TGCAGCGTTGAAGGATCGGAGGGCTACGAGCAGTACTTC

v_call: TRBV20-1
j_call: TRBJ1-1
clone_size: .
d_call: .
cdr3_aa: CSASNHRDMNTEAFF
cdr3_nt: TGCAGTGCGAGCAACCACAGGGACATGAACACTGAAGCTTTCTTT

v_call: TRBV5-1
j_call: TRBJ2-5
clone_size: .
d_call: TRBD2
cdr3_aa: CAGSGSLGSQETQYF
cdr3_nt: TGCGCCGGCAGCGGGAGCCTGGGGTCCCAAGAGACCCAGTACTTC

v_call: TRBV29-1
j_call: TRBJ1-1
clone_size: few
d_call: .
cdr3_aa: CSVEVRGMNTEAFF
cdr3_nt: TGCAGCGTTGAGGTCCGGGGCATGAACACTGAAGCTTTCTTT

v_call: TRBV6-1
j_call: TRBJ2-7
clone_size: few
d_call: TRBD2
cdr3_aa: CASSDRAGAYEQYF
cdr3_nt: TGTGCCAGCAGTGATAGAGCGGGGGCCTACGAGCAGTACTTC